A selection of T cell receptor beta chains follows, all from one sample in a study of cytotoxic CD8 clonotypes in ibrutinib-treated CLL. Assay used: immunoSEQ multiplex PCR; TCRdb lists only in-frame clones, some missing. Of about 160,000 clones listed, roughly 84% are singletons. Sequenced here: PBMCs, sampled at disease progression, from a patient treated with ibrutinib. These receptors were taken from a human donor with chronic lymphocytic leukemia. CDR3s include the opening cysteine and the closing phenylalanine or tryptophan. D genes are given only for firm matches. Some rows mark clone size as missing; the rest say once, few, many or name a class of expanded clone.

cdr3_aa: CASSTGREQYF
cdr3_nt: TGTGCCAGCAGTACCGGGAGAGAGCAGTACTTC
v_call: TRBV6-5
d_call: -
j_call: TRBJ2-7
clone_size: -

cdr3_aa: CASSSESYNEQFF
cdr3_nt: TGTGCCAGCAGCTCCGAATCCTACAATGAGCAGTTCTTC
v_call: TRBV7-3
d_call: -
j_call: TRBJ2-1
clone_size: -

cdr3_aa: CASSVDPNYGYTF
cdr3_nt: TGTGCCAGCAGCGTAGACCCCAACTATGGCTACACCTTC
v_call: TRBV9
d_call: -
j_call: TRBJ1-2
clone_size: -

cdr3_aa: CASSLDRASEKLFF
cdr3_nt: TGTGCCAGCAGCTTGGACAGGGCCTCCGAAAAACTGTTTTTT
v_call: TRBV7-2
d_call: TRBD1
j_call: TRBJ1-4
clone_size: -

cdr3_aa: CASSLASFYEQYF
cdr3_nt: TGTGCCAGCAGCTTAGCTAGCTTCTACGAGCAGTACTTC
v_call: TRBV11-3
d_call: -
j_call: TRBJ2-7
clone_size: -

cdr3_aa: CASSVFYGHGQGAPTDTQYF
cdr3_nt: TGTGCCAGCAGCGTCTTTTACGGCCACGGACAGGGGGCGCCTACAGATACGCAGTATTTT
v_call: TRBV9
d_call: TRBD1
j_call: TRBJ2-3
clone_size: once

cdr3_aa: CASSQDHPEVPADTQYF
cdr3_nt: TGTGCCAGCAGCCAAGATCATCCTGAGGTTCCGGCAGATACGCAGTATTTT
v_call: TRBV4-2
d_call: -
j_call: TRBJ2-3
clone_size: -

cdr3_aa: CASHIGQGRSDTQYF
cdr3_nt: TGCGCCAGCCACATCGGACAGGGAAGGTCAGATACGCAGTATTTT
v_call: TRBV5-1
d_call: TRBD1
j_call: TRBJ2-3
clone_size: -

cdr3_aa: CAHNLKTGCRCTGELFF
cdr3_nt: TGTGCCCACAACTTAAAAACGGGCTGCCGGTGCACCGGGGAGCTGTTTTTT
v_call: TRBV5-3
d_call: -
j_call: TRBJ2-2
clone_size: -

cdr3_aa: CASSLGTGEYNEQFF
cdr3_nt: TGCGCCAGCAGCCTCGGCACAGGGGAATACAATGAGCAGTTCTTC
v_call: TRBV5-1
d_call: TRBD1
j_call: TRBJ2-1
clone_size: -

cdr3_aa: CASSLLSSGSGDTQYF
cdr3_nt: TGTGCCAGCAGCTTGTTGTCTAGCGGGAGTGGCGATACGCAGTATTTT
v_call: TRBV5-5
d_call: TRBD2
j_call: TRBJ2-3
clone_size: -

cdr3_aa: CASSWGGADTQYF
cdr3_nt: TGCGCCAGCAGCTGGGGTGGGGCAGATACGCAGTATTTT
v_call: TRBV5-1
d_call: -
j_call: TRBJ2-3
clone_size: -

cdr3_aa: CASSLQSGEQPQHF
cdr3_nt: TGTGCCAGCAGTCTACAGTCGGGGGAACAGCCCCAGCATTTT
v_call: TRBV27
d_call: -
j_call: TRBJ1-5
clone_size: -

cdr3_aa: CASSMTYAYEQYF
cdr3_nt: TGTGCCAGCAGCATGACCTATGCCTACGAGCAGTACTTC
v_call: TRBV6-6
d_call: -
j_call: TRBJ2-7
clone_size: -

cdr3_aa: CASSTSGRRYTGELFF
cdr3_nt: TGCGCCAGCAGCACTAGCGGGAGACGGTATACCGGGGAGCTGTTTTTT
v_call: TRBV5-1
d_call: TRBD2
j_call: TRBJ2-2
clone_size: -

cdr3_aa: CASSQSELSSYEQYF
cdr3_nt: TGCGCCAGCAGCCAATCAGAGTTAAGCTCCTACGAGCAGTACTTC
v_call: TRBV5-1
d_call: -
j_call: TRBJ2-7
clone_size: -

cdr3_aa: CASSMALRGYYEQYF
cdr3_nt: TGCGCCAGCAGCATGGCCTTGAGAGGCTACTACGAGCAGTACTTC
v_call: TRBV5-1
d_call: -
j_call: TRBJ2-7
clone_size: -

cdr3_aa: CASSSPSGSQETQYF
cdr3_nt: TGTGCCAGCAGTTCGCCTAGCGGGAGCCAAGAGACCCAGTACTTC
v_call: TRBV6-5
d_call: TRBD2
j_call: TRBJ2-5
clone_size: -

cdr3_aa: CASSEGQVNEKLFF
cdr3_nt: TGTGCCAGCAGTGAAGGGCAGGTTAATGAAAAACTGTTTTTT
v_call: TRBV6-1
d_call: -
j_call: TRBJ1-4
clone_size: -

cdr3_aa: CASSMRGNTGELFF
cdr3_nt: TGTGCCAGTAGTATGCGAGGGAACACCGGGGAGCTGTTTTTT
v_call: TRBV19
d_call: -
j_call: TRBJ2-2
clone_size: -

cdr3_aa: CASSLEGGMGYNEQFF
cdr3_nt: TGTGCCAGCAGCTTAGAGGGCGGGATGGGCTACAATGAGCAGTTCTTC
v_call: TRBV7-9
d_call: -
j_call: TRBJ2-1
clone_size: -

cdr3_aa: CASSPLGRHNEQFF
cdr3_nt: TGTGCCAGCAGTCCACTAGGTCGGCACAATGAGCAGTTCTTC
v_call: TRBV6-1
d_call: -
j_call: TRBJ2-1
clone_size: -

cdr3_aa: CASSPVWEDYNEQFF
cdr3_nt: TGTGCCAGCTCACCAGTGTGGGAAGACTACAATGAGCAGTTCTTC
v_call: TRBV18
d_call: -
j_call: TRBJ2-1
clone_size: -

cdr3_aa: CASSPLLGEGETDTQYF
cdr3_nt: TGTGCCAGCAGCCCTCTCCTGGGGGAGGGCGAAACAGATACGCAGTATTTT
v_call: TRBV7-9
d_call: TRBD2
j_call: TRBJ2-3
clone_size: once

cdr3_aa: CASSYGQVSGANVLTF
cdr3_nt: TGTGCCAGCAGTTACGGGCAGGTGTCTGGGGCCAACGTCCTGACTTTC
v_call: TRBV6-5
d_call: -
j_call: TRBJ2-6
clone_size: -

cdr3_aa: CASIGTSPSPYGYTF
cdr3_nt: TGTGCCAGCATAGGGACCTCTCCATCACCATATGGCTACACCTTC
v_call: TRBV28
d_call: -
j_call: TRBJ1-2
clone_size: -

cdr3_aa: CASSPATGYYGYTF
cdr3_nt: TGTGCCAGCTCACCGGCGACAGGTTACTATGGCTACACCTTC
v_call: TRBV18
d_call: -
j_call: TRBJ1-2
clone_size: -

cdr3_aa: CASSAPQGNTEAFF
cdr3_nt: TGTGCCAGCAGCGCGCCTCAGGGGAACACTGAAGCTTTCTTT
v_call: TRBV7-2
d_call: -
j_call: TRBJ1-1
clone_size: -

cdr3_aa: CASSFLGGKRTEAFF
cdr3_nt: TGTGCCAGCAGCTTCCTAGGGGGCAAGAGGACTGAAGCTTTCTTT
v_call: TRBV11-2
d_call: TRBD1
j_call: TRBJ1-1
clone_size: few